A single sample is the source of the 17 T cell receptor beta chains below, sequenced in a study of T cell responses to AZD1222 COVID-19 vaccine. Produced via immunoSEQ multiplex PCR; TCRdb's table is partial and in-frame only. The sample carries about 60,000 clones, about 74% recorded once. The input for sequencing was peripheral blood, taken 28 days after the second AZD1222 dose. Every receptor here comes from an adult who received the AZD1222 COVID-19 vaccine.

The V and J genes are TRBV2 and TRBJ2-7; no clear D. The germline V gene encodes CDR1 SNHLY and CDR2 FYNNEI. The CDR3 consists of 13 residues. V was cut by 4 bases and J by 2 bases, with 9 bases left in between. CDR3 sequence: CASSAQLAYEQYF. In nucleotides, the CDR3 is TGTGCCAGCAGTGCACAGCTTGCCTACGAGCAGTACTTC.

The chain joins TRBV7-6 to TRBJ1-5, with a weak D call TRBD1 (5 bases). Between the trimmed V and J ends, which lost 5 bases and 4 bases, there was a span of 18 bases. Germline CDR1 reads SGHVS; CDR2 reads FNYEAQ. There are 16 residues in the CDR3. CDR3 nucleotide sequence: TGTGCCAGCAGCCCAGGACACAGACAGTCGAATCAGCCCCAGCATTTT. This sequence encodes CASSPGHRQSNQPQHF.

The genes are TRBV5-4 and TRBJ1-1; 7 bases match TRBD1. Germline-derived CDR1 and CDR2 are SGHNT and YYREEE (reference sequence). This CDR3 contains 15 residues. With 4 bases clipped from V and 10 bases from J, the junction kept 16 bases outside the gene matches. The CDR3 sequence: CASSVERGGVERAFF. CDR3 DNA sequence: TGTGCCAGCAGCGTGGAAAGAGGGGGCGTAGAAAGAGCTTTCTTT.

CDR3 in DNA: TGTGCCAGCAGTTGGGGTCGGGTTAGGGATTCACCCCTCCACTTT. Residues: CASSWGRVRDSPLHF. The chain carries TRBV6-5 and TRBJ1-6, with unresolved D. The CDR3 loop spans 15 amino acids. Trimming cost V 4 bases and J 8 bases, with 15 bases left between them. Germline CDR1 reads MNHEY; CDR2 reads SVGAGI.

CDR3 loop: CAWSVRRGYEQYF. The CDR3 coding sequence is TGTGCCTGGAGTGTACGCAGGGGCTACGAGCAGTACTTC. This chain links TRBV30 with TRBJ2-7; TRBD1 is a possible D gene (6 bases). The CDR3 totals 13 residues. The V end lost 0 bases, the J end lost 3 bases, and 9 bases lay between the germline ends. The germline gives CDR1 GTSNPN, CDR2 SVGIG (reference sequence).

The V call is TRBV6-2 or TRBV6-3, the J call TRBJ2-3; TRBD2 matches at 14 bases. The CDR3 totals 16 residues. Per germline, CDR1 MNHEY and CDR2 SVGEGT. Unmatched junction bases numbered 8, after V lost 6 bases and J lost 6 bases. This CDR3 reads CASSLGLAGGADTQYF. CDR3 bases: TGTGCCAGCAGCCTCGGACTAGCGGGAGGCGCCGATACGCAGTATTTT.

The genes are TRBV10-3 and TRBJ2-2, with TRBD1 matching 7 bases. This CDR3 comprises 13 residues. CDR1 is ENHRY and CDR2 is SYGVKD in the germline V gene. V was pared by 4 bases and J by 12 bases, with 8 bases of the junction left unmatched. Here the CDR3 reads CAISGQGQGKLFF. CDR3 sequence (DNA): TGTGCCATCAGTGGACAGGGTCAAGGGAAGCTGTTTTTT.

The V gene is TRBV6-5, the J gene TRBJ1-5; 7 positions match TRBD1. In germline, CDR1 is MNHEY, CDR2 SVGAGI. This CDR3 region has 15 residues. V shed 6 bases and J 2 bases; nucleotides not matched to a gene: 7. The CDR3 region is CASRPRGQGNQPQHF. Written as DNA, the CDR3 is TGTGCCAGCAGACCGAGGGGGCAGGGCAATCAGCCCCAGCATTTT.

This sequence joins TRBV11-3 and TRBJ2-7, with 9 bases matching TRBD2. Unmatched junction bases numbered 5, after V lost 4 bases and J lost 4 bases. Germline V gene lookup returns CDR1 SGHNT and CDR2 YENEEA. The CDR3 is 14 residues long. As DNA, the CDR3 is TGTGCCAGCAGCTCCCTAGCGGGGACGTACGAGCAGTACTTC. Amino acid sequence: CASSSLAGTYEQYF. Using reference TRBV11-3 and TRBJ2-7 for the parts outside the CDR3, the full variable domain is EAGVVQSPRYKIIEKKQPVAFWCNPISGHNTLYWYLQNLGQGPELLIRYENEEAVDDSQLPKDRFSAERLKGVDSTLKIQPAELGDSAVYLCASSSLAGTYEQYFGPGTRLTVT.

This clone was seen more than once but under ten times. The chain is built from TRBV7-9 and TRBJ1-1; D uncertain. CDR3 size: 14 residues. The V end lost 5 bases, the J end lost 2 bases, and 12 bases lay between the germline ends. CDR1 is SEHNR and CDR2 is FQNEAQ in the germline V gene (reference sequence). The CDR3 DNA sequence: TGTGCCAGCAGCCCCCCCCAAGGTAACACTGAAGCTTTCTTT. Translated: CASSPPQGNTEAFF.

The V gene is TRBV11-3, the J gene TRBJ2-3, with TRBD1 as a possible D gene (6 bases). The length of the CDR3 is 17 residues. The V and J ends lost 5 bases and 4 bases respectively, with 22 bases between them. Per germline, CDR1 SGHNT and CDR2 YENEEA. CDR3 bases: TGTGCCAGCAGCCCATTTGCATGGACAGCCGAGGCAGATACGCAGTATTTT. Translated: CASSPFAWTAEADTQYF.

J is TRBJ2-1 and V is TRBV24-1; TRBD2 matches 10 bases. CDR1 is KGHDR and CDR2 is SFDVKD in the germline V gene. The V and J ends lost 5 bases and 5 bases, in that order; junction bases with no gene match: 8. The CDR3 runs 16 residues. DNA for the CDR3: TGTGCCACCAGTGGGTCTAGCGGGGGACCTCACAATGAGCAGTTCTTC. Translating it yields CATSGSSGGPHNEQFF.

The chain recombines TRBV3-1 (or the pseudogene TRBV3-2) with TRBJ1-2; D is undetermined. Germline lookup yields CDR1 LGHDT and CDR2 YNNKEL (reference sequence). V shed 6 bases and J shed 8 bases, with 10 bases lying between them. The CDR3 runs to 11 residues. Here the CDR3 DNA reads TGTGCCAGCAGTGGACGAGGGGGCTACACCTTC. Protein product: CASSGRGGYTF.

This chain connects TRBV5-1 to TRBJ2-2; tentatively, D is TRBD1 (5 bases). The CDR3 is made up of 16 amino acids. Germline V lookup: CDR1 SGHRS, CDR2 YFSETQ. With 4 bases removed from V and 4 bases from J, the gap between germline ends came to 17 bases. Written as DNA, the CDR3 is TGCGCCAGCAGCCTGGGGCCGCGACAGTCCACCGGGGAGCTGTTTTTT. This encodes CASSLGPRQSTGELFF.

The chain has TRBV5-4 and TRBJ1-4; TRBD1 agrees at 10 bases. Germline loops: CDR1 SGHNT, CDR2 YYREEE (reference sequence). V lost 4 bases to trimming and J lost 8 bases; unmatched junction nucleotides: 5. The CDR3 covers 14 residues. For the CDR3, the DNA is TGTGCCAGCAGCACGGACAGGGGGAACGAAAAACTGTTTTTT. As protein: CASSTDRGNEKLFF.

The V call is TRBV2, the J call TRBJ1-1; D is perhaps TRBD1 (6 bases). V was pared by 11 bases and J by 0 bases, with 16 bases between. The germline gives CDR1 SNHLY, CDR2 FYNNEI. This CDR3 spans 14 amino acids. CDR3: CAAQKGGMNTEAFF. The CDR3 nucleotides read TGTGCCGCCCAGAAGGGGGGAATGAACACTGAAGCTTTCTTT.

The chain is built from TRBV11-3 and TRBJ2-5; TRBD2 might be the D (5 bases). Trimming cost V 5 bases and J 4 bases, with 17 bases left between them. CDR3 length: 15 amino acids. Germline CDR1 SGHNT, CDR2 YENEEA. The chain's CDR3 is CASSHLEGGGETQYF. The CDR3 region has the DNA TGTGCCAGCAGCCACTTAGAGGGTGGTGGAGAGACCCAGTACTTC.